What follows are 19 T cell receptor beta chains derived from one specimen sequenced in a study of blood T cell repertoires in COVID-19. Measured with immunoSEQ multiplex PCR; TCRdb has only the in-frame clones, and not every one. The sample comprises 100,000 to 150,000 clones, 88% of which are singletons, and about a tenth rests with the top ten. The sample comprised peripheral blood. Receptors originate from a man aged 45-65 years with acute or convalescent COVID-19.

V is TRBV24-1 and J is TRBJ1-4, with a weak D call TRBD1 (6 bases). The CDR3 contains 15 residues. Trimming left V 4 bases short and J 7 bases short, with 15 bases between. Germline CDR1 and CDR2: KGHDR and SFDVKD. DNA of the CDR3: TGTGCCACCAGTGACCCGAGGGGAGGGGGTGAAAAACTGTTTTTT. This translates into CATSDPRGGGEKLFF.

This clone was counted many times. Distinct nucleotide sequences in the sample also encode this CDR3. V and J are TRBV3-1 (or the pseudogene TRBV3-2) and TRBJ1-1; TRBD1 matches at 7 bases. The CDR3 loop spans 14 amino acids. Losses at the gene ends were 3 bases for V and 1 base for J; bases not matched to a gene: 2. Germline CDR1 reads LGHDT; CDR2 reads YNNKEL (reference sequence). The CDR3 coding sequence is TGTGCCAGCAGCCACAGGGGGAAGAACACTGAAGCTTTCTTT. The encoded protein is CASSHRGKNTEAFF.

The J gene is TRBJ1-2, the V gene TRBV6-5, with TRBD1 as a possible D gene (5 bases). Germline V gene sequence: CDR1 MNHEY, CDR2 SVGAGI. CDR3 length equals 14 residues. V lost 0 bases, J lost 7 bases, and 12 bases lay in between. The CDR3 region has the DNA TGTGCCAGCAGTTACTCGGGGGGGTACTCTGGCTACACCTTC. Protein product: CASSYSGGYSGYTF.

This sequence joins TRBV28 and TRBJ2-2, with 7 bases fitting TRBD2. V shed 4 bases, J shed 2 bases, and the junction held 10 bases outside the gene matches. In germline, CDR1 is MDHEN, CDR2 SYDVKM. CDR3 length: 17 residues. CDR3 DNA sequence: TGTGCCAGCAGTTCGTTCCCGACTAGCTCAAACACCGGGGAGCTGTTTTTT. Its translation is CASSSFPTSSNTGELFF.

The gene calls are TRBV6-5 and TRBJ1-3; no clear D. The V gene lost 4 bases and the J gene lost 0 bases, with 10 bases spanning the gap. This CDR3 has 15 amino acids. Germline V CDR1 and CDR2: MNHEY, SVGAGI. As DNA, the CDR3 is TGTGCCAGCAGTTCAGCCGGGAACTCTGGAAACACCATATATTTT. Translated: CASSSAGNSGNTIYF.

This clone was counted a few times. V and J are TRBV6-6 and TRBJ1-5, with 9 positions matching TRBD1. The CDR3 runs to 17 residues. Germline V gives CDR1 MNHNY, CDR2 SVGAGI (reference sequence). The V and J ends lost 5 bases and 2 bases, in that order; junction bases with no gene match: 10. The CDR3 protein is CASSPVTGTGRNQPQHF. As DNA, the CDR3 is TGTGCCAGCAGTCCCGTTACCGGGACAGGGCGCAATCAGCCCCAGCATTTT.

The chain employs TRBV29-1 and TRBJ2-7, with TRBD1 identical over 9 bases. J lost 3 bases, V lost 8 bases, and 14 bases had no gene match. Germline V gene data show CDR1 as SQVTM and CDR2 as ANQGSEA. This CDR3 contains 15 residues. The CDR3 loop reads CSFRGQQGASYEQYF. The CDR3 region has the DNA TGCAGCTTCAGGGGGCAACAGGGGGCTAGCTACGAGCAGTACTTC.

The chain has TRBV2 and TRBJ2-1; 9 bases are shared with TRBD1. The CDR3 spans 15 residues. Looked up from germline, CDR1 is SNHLY and CDR2 is FYNNEI. J was trimmed by 5 bases and V by 5 bases; bases with no gene match: 7. CDR3 in DNA: TGTGCCAGCAGTTCCGACAGGGGGAGAAACAATGAGCAGTTCTTC. This translates into CASSSDRGRNNEQFF.

This chain connects TRBV19 to TRBJ1-2, with TRBD1 as a possible D gene (6 bases). From germline, CDR1 is LNHDA and CDR2 SQIVND (reference sequence). V was pared by 2 bases and J by 7 bases, with 11 bases between. The CDR3 is 13 amino acids. The CDR3 bases are TGTGCCAGTAGTATACAACAGGGCAGTGGCTACACCTTC. The encoded protein is CASSIQQGSGYTF.

The chain employs TRBV2 and TRBJ1-4, with D tentatively TRBD1 (5 bases). V lost 7 bases, J lost 1 base, and 10 bases lay in between. Germline V CDR1 and CDR2: SNHLY, FYNNEI. This CDR3 spans 14 amino acids. The CDR3 DNA follows: TGTGCCAGCATTATTCAGGGAACTAATGAAAAACTGTTTTTT. Translated, it gives CASIIQGTNEKLFF.

The CDR3 region is CASSEKEGLRAFF. The CDR3 DNA reads as TGTGCCAGCAGTGAGAAGGAGGGGCTGCGAGCTTTCTTT. The chain carries TRBV2 and TRBJ1-1; a weak D match, TRBD1 (5 bases). Germline V gives CDR1 SNHLY, CDR2 FYNNEI. The length of the CDR3 is 13 residues. Trimming took 3 bases from V and 10 from J, leaving 15 bases between them.

CDR3 DNA: TGTGCCAGCAGCCAAGCGGCGGGGGCGGCGGGAAACACCATATATTTT. Translated, it gives CASSQAAGAAGNTIYF. The chain recombines TRBV13 with TRBJ1-3; the D gene is possibly TRBD1 (6 bases). With 5 bases removed from V and 4 bases from J, the gap between germline ends came to 18 bases. The CDR3 has 16 amino acids. Germline V CDR1 and CDR2: PRHDT, FYEKMQ (reference sequence).

The chain combines TRBV11-2 with TRBJ2-7; tentatively, D is TRBD2 (5 bases). The germline V gene encodes CDR1 SGHAT and CDR2 FQNNGV. CDR3 length: 15 residues. The V gene lost 4 bases and the J gene lost 1 base, with 14 bases spanning the gap. CDR3 nucleotides: TGTGCCAGCAGCTCCCTGACACGGACTTCCTACGAGCAGTACTTC. Protein sequence: CASSSLTRTSYEQYF.

The chain joins TRBV5-1 to TRBJ1-4; D is ambiguous. The V gene lost 0 bases and the J gene lost 11 bases, with 14 bases spanning the gap. This CDR3 is 14 amino acids long. Germline values: CDR1 SGHRS, CDR2 YFSETQ. The CDR3 nucleotides read TGCGCCAGCAGCTTGGCCGTGGCAGGTTCTAAACTGTTTTTT. This encodes CASSLAVAGSKLFF.

The chain links TRBV7-2 to TRBJ2-5, with D possibly TRBD2 on 6 matching bases. Germline V gives CDR1 SGHTA, CDR2 FQGNSA. The CDR3 spans 14 residues. Trimming stripped 3 bases from V and 7 bases from J, with 15 bases between. The DNA of the CDR3 is TGTGCCAGCAGCTTTCGCAGGGTGGAGGGGACCCAGTACTTC. This encodes CASSFRRVEGTQYF.

The J gene is TRBJ1-5, the V gene TRBV21-1; the DNA was not compared with TRBD1, the D call given in the table. TRBV21-1 is given as a pseudogene. This CDR3 contains 16 residues. The CDR3 region has the DNA TGTGCCAGCAGCTCCCGCCCCAGAGCCCAGGCTCAGCCCCAGCATTTT. It is translated as CASSSRPRAQAQPQHF.

V gene TRBV4-1 combines with J gene TRBJ2-4, with D possibly TRBD2 on 5 matching bases. Trimming took off 0 bases at V and 5 bases at J, with 11 bases between the two ends. The CDR3 contains 15 residues. In germline, CDR1 is MGHRA, CDR2 YSYEKL. This CDR3 is CASSQDRGFQNIQYF. The DNA for the CDR3 is TGCGCCAGCAGCCAAGACCGGGGATTCCAAAACATTCAGTACTTC.

This clone was observed a single time. This chain uses TRBV6-5 with TRBJ2-7; D may be TRBD1 (5 bases). Germline V gene data show CDR1 as MNHEY and CDR2 as SVGAGI. With 5 bases removed from V and 4 bases from J, the gap between germline ends came to 9 bases. The CDR3 loop spans 12 amino acids. This chain's CDR3 is CASSTQGYEQYF. For the CDR3, the DNA is TGTGCCAGCAGTACTCAGGGTTACGAGCAGTACTTC.

CDR3 coding DNA: TGTGCCAGCAGGAGGGACAGGAAAGACTACGAGCAGTACTTC. Protein sequence: CASRRDRKDYEQYF. The chain combines TRBV6-5 with TRBJ2-7; 8 nucleotides line up with TRBD1. The ends lost 6 bases at V and 3 bases at J; junction bases unmatched: 7. The CDR3 totals 14 residues. Germline assignment: CDR1 MNHEY and CDR2 SVGAGI.